These T cell receptor beta chains were read from a single sample in a study of T cells in Graves' hyperthyroidism and ophthalmopathy. A single record per CDR3 protein comes from TCRdb applying MiXCR to the multiplex PCR reads. The sample has about 380,000 distinct CDR3 sequences; around 13% are singletons. Sequences were obtained from blood. These receptors originate from a woman younger than 45 with Graves' ophthalmopathy. Both conserved end residues are part of each CDR3. A D gene is named only where the DNA matches it firmly. A clone size is listed for some rows: how often the clone was seen (once, few, many), or a class if it is expanded.

TRBJ1-6 | . | many | TRBV20-1 | TGCAGTGCTAGAATTCAGGGGCATCGTTCACCCCTCCACTTT | CSARIQGHRSPLHF
TRBJ1-1 | . | many | TRBV3-1 | TGTGCCAGCAGCCCGATGGTGGGTGCTGAAGCTTTCTTT | CASSPMVGAEAFF
TRBJ1-3 | TRBD1 | few | TRBV10-3 | TGTGCCATCAGTGAGGGGACAGGGACCTCTGGAAACACCATATATTTT | CAISEGTGTSGNTIYF
TRBJ2-2 | TRBD2 | many | TRBV6-1 | TGTGCCAGCAGTGAGCTAGCGGGGGGGTTCGAAACGAACACCGGGGAGCTGTTTTTT | CASSELAGGFETNTGELFF
TRBJ2-3 | TRBD2 | few | TRBV27 | TGTGCCAGCAGTACCACCCCTAGCGGGGGGTTTGCAGATACGCAGTATTTT | CASSTTPSGGFADTQYF
TRBJ2-2 | . | . | TRBV6-5 | TGTGCCAGCAGTTACGAGACACACACCGGGGAGCTGGTTTTT | CASSYETHTGELVF
TRBJ1-2 | TRBD1 | . | TRBV7-9 | TGTGCCAGCAGCTTATTGGGACAGGGGGCCTATGGCTACACCTTC | CASSLLGQGAYGYTF
TRBJ2-5 | . | many | TRBV27 | TGTGCCAGCAGTGCTTTAGGGGGGCCCTACCAAGAGACCCAGTACTTC | CASSALGGPYQETQYF
TRBJ1-2 | TRBD1 | many | TRBV30 | TGTGCCTGGGGAGGTGGACAGGGATCCGGCTACACCTTC | CAWGGGQGSGYTF
TRBJ1-1 | TRBD1 | many | TRBV7-3 | TGTGCCAGCAGTCCCACAGGGGGCGAGGCTGAAGCTTTCTTT | CASSPTGGEAEAFF
TRBJ2-3 | . | . | TRBV7-2 | TGTGCCAGCGGCTTAGAACCGACTGTGCAGTCAGATACGCAGTATTTT | CASGLEPTVQSDTQYF
TRBJ2-5 | TRBD1 | . | TRBV20-1 | TGCAGTGCTGGAAAACAGGGGTTAAAGACCCAGTACTTC | CSAGKQGLKTQYF
TRBJ1-1 | . | many | TRBV27 | TGTGCCAGCAAAGCCCGGGACGTGCACACTGAAGCTTTCTTT | CASKARDVHTEAFF
TRBJ2-3 | . | . | TRBV5-1 | TGCGCCAGCAGTCTCATTAGAACTAGCACAGATACGCAGTATTTT | CASSLIRTSTDTQYF
TRBJ1-5 | . | few | TRBV28 | TGTGCCAGCAGTTTAAGCGGTGGCCTAAAAGGCAATCAGCCCCAGCATTTT | CASSLSGGLKGNQPQHF
TRBJ1-1 | TRBD1 | . | TRBV5-1 | TGCGCCAGCAGCCCCTTACAGGGGGGGAACACTGAAGCTTTCTTT | CASSPLQGGNTEAFF
TRBJ2-1 | . | once | TRBV20-1 | TGCAGTGCTAGCATCGGGGAGTTCTCCTACAATGAGCAGTTCTTC | CSASIGEFSYNEQFF
TRBJ2-5 | . | many | TRBV18 | TGTGCCAGCTCACCAATGGAGCAGCAAGAGACCCAGTACTTC | CASSPMEQQETQYF
TRBJ2-3 | TRBD1 | many | TRBV7-3 | TGTGCCAGCAGCACAACAGGGGCAGATACGCAGTATTTT | CASSTTGADTQYF
TRBJ1-1 | TRBD1 | many | TRBV2 | TGTGCCAGCATGAATCCGGGGACAGCCAGAGAAGCTTTCTTT | CASMNPGTAREAFF
TRBJ1-6 | . | many | TRBV9 | TGTGCCAGCAGCGTAGGGGCAGCGCGGGGTTCACCCCTCCACTTT | CASSVGAARGSPLHF
TRBJ2-7 | . | many | TRBV7-9 | TGTGCCAGCAGCTACAATGATAACCCCTACGAGCAGTACTTC | CASSYNDNPYEQYF
TRBJ1-5 | . | many | TRBV2 | TGTGCCAGCAGTGAGTATAGCAATCAGCCCCAGCATTTT | CASSEYSNQPQHF
TRBJ2-3 | TRBD2 | . | TRBV11-2 | TGTGCCAGCAGCTCCGGGGGGGACAACGAAAAGTATTTT | CASSSGGDNEKYF
TRBJ2-5 | TRBD2 | many | TRBV12-3/TRBV12-4 | TGTGCCAGCAGTATCTCCCCCCCGACTAGCGTCAGGCGAGCGAGAGAGACCCAGTACTTC | CASSISPPTSVRRARETQYF
TRBJ1-6 | TRBD1 | many | TRBV19 | TGTGCCAGTAGTCGACAGGGAGAATCACCCCTCCACTTT | CASSRQGESPLHF
TRBJ1-1 | . | many | TRBV30 | TGTGCCTGGGCCCGGGAGTGGGGCCGGAGGACTGAAGCTTTCTTT | CAWAREWGRRTEAFF
TRBJ1-3 | . | . | TRBV15 | TGTGCCACCAGCAGAGATGGGGGCCGGACGGTGAGCTCTGGAAACACCATATATTTT | CATSRDGGRTVSSGNTIYF
TRBJ1-2 | . | . | TRBV5-1 | TGCGCCAGCAGCCAAGACCGGCTGAATTCCTATGGCTACACCTTC | CASSQDRLNSYGYTF
TRBJ2-2 | . | few | TRBV10-3 | TGTGCCATCAGCACAATCCCGGGGCCTAACACCGGGGAGCTGTTTTTT | CAISTIPGPNTGELFF
TRBJ1-4 | . | many | TRBV11-2 | TGTGCCAGCAGCTTAGCGGCGGGGTTGCGGGAAAAACTGTTTTTT | CASSLAAGLREKLFF
TRBJ1-1 | . | few | TRBV5-1 | TGCGCCAGCAGCTTACGCGGCAGGACGAACACTGAAGCTTTCTTT | CASSLRGRTNTEAFF
TRBJ2-2 | . | many | TRBV2 | TGTGCCAGCACTGGCGGGGTAAACACCGGGGAGCTGTTTTTT | CASTGGVNTGELFF
TRBJ2-3 | TRBD1 | many | TRBV7-9 | TGTGCCAGCAGCTCCCGGACAGGGGCGGGTAGCACAGATACGCAGTATTTT | CASSSRTGAGSTDTQYF
TRBJ2-7 | . | . | TRBV7-3 | TGTGCCAGCAGCTTAAGAGGGGGGGGGGGATCCTACGGGCAGTACTTC | CASSLRGGGGSYGQYF
TRBJ2-7 | TRBD2 | many | TRBV28 | TGTGCCAGCAACGGCGGGGGGGCCCACGAGCAGTACTTC | CASNGGGAHEQYF
TRBJ2-7 | TRBD1 | . | TRBV28 | TGTGCCAGCAGCCCGACAGGGTTGTCCTACGACCAGTACTTC | CASSPTGLSYDQYF
TRBJ2-1 | TRBD2 | . | TRBV2 | TGTGCCAGCAGGAGACTAGCGGGGGGGCAAAATGAGCAGTTCTTC | CASRRLAGGQNEQFF
TRBJ2-1 | TRBD2 | many | TRBV5-1 | TGCGCCAGCAGCATCGACACAATAGCGGGGGGGCCTGACAATGAGCAGTTCTTC | CASSIDTIAGGPDNEQFF
TRBJ2-3 | . | few | TRBV20-1 | TGCAGTGCTAAACTTAGAGATACGCAGTATTTT | CSAKLRDTQYF
TRBJ1-5 | . | many | TRBV7-2 | TGTGCCAGCAGCTTAGATCTCGGCAGCAATCAGCCCCAGCATTTT | CASSLDLGSNQPQHF
TRBJ1-4 | . | many | TRBV28 | TGTGCCAGCCTTCTAACAGGGACTAATGAAAAACTGTTTTTT | CASLLTGTNEKLFF
TRBJ2-3 | . | many | TRBV5-1 | TGCGCCAGCAGGGGTGAGGGGCTCGTCGGAGATACGCAGTATTTT | CASRGEGLVGDTQYF
TRBJ2-2 | . | few | TRBV10-3 | TGTGCCATCAGTGAGTCGCGGGGGCACGCCGGGGAGCTGTTTTTT | CAISESRGHAGELFF
TRBJ2-2 | TRBD1 | many | TRBV28 | TGTGCCAGCAGTTTTATGTCGACAGGGAAAGCCGGGGAGCTGTTTTTT | CASSFMSTGKAGELFF
TRBJ1-3 | . | few | TRBV11-2 | TGTGCCAGCAGCTTAGGGGGGGGCTCTGGAAACACCATATATTTT | CASSLGGGSGNTIYF
TRBJ2-7 | TRBD1 | few | TRBV20-1 | TGCAGTGCTAGAGACACGTTTGAGACAGGGGGCATTTACGAGCAGTACTTC | CSARDTFETGGIYEQYF
TRBJ2-1 | TRBD2 | . | TRBV24-1 | TGTGCCACCAGTGATTGGGCTAGCGGGGGGTCCTATGAGCAGTTCTTC | CATSDWASGGSYEQFF
TRBJ2-7 | TRBD1 | many | TRBV4-1 | TGCGCCAGCAGCCGCGGGACAGGGGACGTCTACGAGCAGTACTTC | CASSRGTGDVYEQYF
TRBJ2-3 | TRBD2 | many | TRBV18 | TGTGCCAGCTCATTACTAGCGGGGGGGCCCCCCATGTCAGATACGCAGTATTTT | CASSLLAGGPPMSDTQYF
TRBJ2-5 | TRBD1 | . | TRBV5-1 | TGCGCCAGCAGCTACCGGGACAGGGGAGAAGAGACCCAGTACTTC | CASSYRDRGEETQYF
TRBJ2-1 | . | once | TRBV10-2 | TGCGCCAGCAGTTACTCGGGACGGGATGAGCAGTTCTTC | CASSYSGRDEQFF
TRBJ1-3 | . | . | TRBV6-1 | TGTGCCAGCGGTATCGGAAACACCATATATTTT | CASGIGNTIYF
TRBJ2-7 | . | many | TRBV11-1 | TGTGCCAGCAGCCTGGGACGGTTGGGGGAGCAGTACTTC | CASSLGRLGEQYF
TRBJ2-3 | TRBD1 | many | TRBV25-1 | TGTGCCAGCAGTGAATTGAGGGGGCGCGAAGATACGCAGTATTTT | CASSELRGREDTQYF
TRBJ2-7 | . | . | TRBV9 | TGTGCCAGCAGCTCTGGGGGAAAACAGGGATACGAGCAGTACTTC | CASSSGGKQGYEQYF
TRBJ1-1 | . | many | TRBV7-9 | TGTGCCAGCAGCACAGGAAACCAGCCTGAAGCTTTCTTT | CASSTGNQPEAFF
TRBJ1-1 | . | . | TRBV9 | TGTGCCAGCAGCGGTGGGGTAGGGCGGGACACTGAAGCTTTCTTT | CASSGGVGRDTEAFF
TRBJ1-1 | TRBD1 | many | TRBV18 | TGTGCCAGCTCACCGCGACAGGGAGGAGGGATCACTGAAGCTTTCTTT | CASSPRQGGGITEAFF
TRBJ2-7 | . | many | TRBV7-9 | TGTGCCAGCAGCTTAAGCGGGCCGGTCTCCTACGAGCAGTACTTC | CASSLSGPVSYEQYF